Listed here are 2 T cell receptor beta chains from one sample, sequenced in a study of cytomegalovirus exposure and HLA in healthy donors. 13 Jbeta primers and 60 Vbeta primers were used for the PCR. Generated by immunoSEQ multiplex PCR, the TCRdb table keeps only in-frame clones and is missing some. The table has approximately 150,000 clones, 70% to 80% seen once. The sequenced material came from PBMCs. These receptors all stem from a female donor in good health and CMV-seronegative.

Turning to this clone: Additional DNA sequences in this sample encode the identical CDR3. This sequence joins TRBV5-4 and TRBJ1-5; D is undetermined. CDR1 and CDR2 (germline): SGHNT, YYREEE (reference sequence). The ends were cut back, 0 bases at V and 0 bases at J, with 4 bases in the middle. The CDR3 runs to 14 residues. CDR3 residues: CASSLGGSNQPQHF. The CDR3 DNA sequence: TGTGCCAGCAGCTTGGGCGGTAGCAATCAGCCCCAGCATTTT. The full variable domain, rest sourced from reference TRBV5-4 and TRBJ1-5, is ETGVTQSPTHLIKTRGQQVTLRCSSQSGHNTVSWYQQALGQGPQFIFQYYREEENGRGNFPPRFSGLQFPNYSSELNVNALELDDSALYLCASSLGGSNQPQHFGDGTRLSIL.

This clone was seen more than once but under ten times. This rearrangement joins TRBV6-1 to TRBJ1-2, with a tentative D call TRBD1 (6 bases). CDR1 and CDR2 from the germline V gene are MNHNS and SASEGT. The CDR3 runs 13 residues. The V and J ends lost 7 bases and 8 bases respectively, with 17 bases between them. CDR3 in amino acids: CASTLGALKGYTF. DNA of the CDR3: TGTGCCAGCACCCTGGGGGCCTTAAAGGGCTACACCTTC.